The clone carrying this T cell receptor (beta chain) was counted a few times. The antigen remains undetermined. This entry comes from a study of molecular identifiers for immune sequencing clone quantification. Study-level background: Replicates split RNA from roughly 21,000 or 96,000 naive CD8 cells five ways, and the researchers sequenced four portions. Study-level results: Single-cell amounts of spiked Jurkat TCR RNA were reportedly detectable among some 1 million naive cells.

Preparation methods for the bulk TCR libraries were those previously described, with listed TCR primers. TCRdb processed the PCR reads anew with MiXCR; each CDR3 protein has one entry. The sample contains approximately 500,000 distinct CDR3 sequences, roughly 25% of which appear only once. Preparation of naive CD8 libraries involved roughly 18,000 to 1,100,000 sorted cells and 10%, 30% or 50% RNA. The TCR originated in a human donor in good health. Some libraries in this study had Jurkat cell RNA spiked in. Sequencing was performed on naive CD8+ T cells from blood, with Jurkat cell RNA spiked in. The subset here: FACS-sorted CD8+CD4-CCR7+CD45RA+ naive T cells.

The CDR3 nucleotides are TGTGCCAGCAGTTGGGCGGGCCCCTCCTACGAGCAGTACTTC. This gives the protein CASSWAGPSYEQYF. The rearrangement uses TRBV7-2 and TRBJ2-7, with a tentative D call TRBD2 (5 bases). V dropped 6 bases and J dropped 0 bases, with 12 bases sitting between them. The CDR3 contains 14 residues. The germline gives CDR1 SGHTA, CDR2 FQGNSA.